Each of the 21 T cell receptor beta chains below was sequenced from the same sample in a study of technical replicates of blood from a few donors. TCRdb's copy holds only in-frame clones and misses some; the assay was immunoSEQ multiplex PCR. The table has some 80,000 clones, 92% seen once. Specimen: T cells isolated from PBMCs. Every receptor here comes from a human donor in good health.

CDR3 sequence (DNA): TGCGCCAGCAGCCAAATACCCCAGATTAGCAATCAGCCCCAGCATTTT. Its translation is CASSQIPQISNQPQHF. The chain is built from TRBV4-1 and TRBJ1-5; no definite D call. The CDR3 covers 16 residues. Looked up from germline, CDR1 is MGHRA and CDR2 is YSYEKL. V shed 2 bases and J shed 0 bases, with 11 bases lying between them.

The gene calls are TRBV5-1 and TRBJ2-1; 8 bases match TRBD1. V lost 3 bases and J lost 7; bases outside the gene matches: 3. Germline CDR1 and CDR2: SGHRS and YFSETQ. The CDR3 length is 13 residues. As DNA, the CDR3 is TGCGCCAGCAGCTCCCAGGGGGCGAATGAGCAGTTCTTC. It yields the protein CASSSQGANEQFF.

V usage is TRBV6-5 and J usage is TRBJ1-1; maybe TRBD1 (5 bases). V lost 2 bases to trimming and J lost 5 bases, with 12 bases between them. Germline CDR1 reads MNHEY; CDR2 reads SVGAGI. This CDR3 region has 14 residues. CDR3 region: CASSYSAGGTEAFF. The CDR3 nucleotides read TGTGCCAGCAGTTACAGCGCGGGGGGGACTGAAGCTTTCTTT.

The genes are TRBV30 and TRBJ2-6; weak D call: TRBD1 (6 bases). The germline V gene has CDR1 GTSNPN and CDR2 SVGIG (reference sequence). The germline V and J ends were trimmed by 8 bases and 0 bases, with 14 bases remaining between them. There are 15 residues in the CDR3. The CDR3 nucleotides are TGTGCCGGACAAGAGGGACACTCTGGGGCCAACGTCCTGACTTTC. This sequence encodes CAGQEGHSGANVLTF.

The chain has TRBV5-6 and TRBJ2-7; the match to TRBD1 covers 8 bases. Losses at the gene ends were 4 bases for V and 2 bases for J; bases not matched to a gene: 14. Germline V gene sequence: CDR1 SGHDT, CDR2 YYEEEE. CDR3 length equals 17 residues. The CDR3 nucleotides are TGTGCCAGCAGCCCTTCGGTGAACAGGGGGGCAACCTACGAGCAGTACTTC. As protein: CASSPSVNRGATYEQYF. Supplemented by reference TRBV5-6 and TRBJ2-7, the full variable domain reads DAGVTQSPTHLIKTRGQQVTLRCSPKSGHDTVSWYQQALGQGPQFIFQYYEEEERQRGNFPDRFSGHQFPNYSSELNVNALLLGDSALYLCASSPSVNRGATYEQYFGPGTRLTVT.

This clone has a handful of counts. V and J are TRBV27 and TRBJ2-2, with 11 bases fitting TRBD2. The CDR3 consists of 16 residues. The V segment lost 5 bases and the J segment 4 bases; nucleotides outside the gene matches: 6. Germline values: CDR1 MNHEY, CDR2 SMNVEV (reference sequence). The CDR3 sequence: CASSPLAGVGTGELFF. CDR3 bases: TGTGCCAGCAGTCCACTAGCGGGAGTTGGCACCGGGGAGCTGTTTTTT.

The chain links TRBV10-1 to TRBJ2-1; tentatively, D is TRBD1 (5 bases). Germline V gene lookup returns CDR1 WNHNN and CDR2 SYGVQD (reference sequence). The V gene lost 0 bases and the J gene lost 8 bases, with 17 bases spanning the gap. This CDR3 has 16 residues. In nucleotides, the CDR3 is TGCGCCAGCAGTGAGTCGGGGCAGGGTAGCCCCGATGAGCAGTTCTTC. This gives the protein CASSESGQGSPDEQFF.

The chain uses TRBV28 and TRBJ2-1; 9 bases align to TRBD2. The CDR3 is 16 amino acids. Germline V gene lookup returns CDR1 MDHEN and CDR2 SYDVKM. Germline trimming cut 2 bases from V and 5 bases from J; bases unmatched to any gene: 7. CDR3 region: CASSLLAGPLNNEQFF. For the CDR3, the DNA is TGTGCCAGCAGTTTACTAGCGGGACCTCTTAACAATGAGCAGTTCTTC.

This clone was seen a single time. The rearrangement links TRBV28 to TRBJ2-2; TRBD2 agrees at 7 bases. This CDR3 has 20 residues. Germline CDR1 and CDR2: MDHEN and SYDVKM. The V segment lost 4 bases and the J segment 2 bases; nucleotides outside the gene matches: 19. DNA of the CDR3: TGTGCCAGCAGTTCCCCCGCATATCAAACCGGGACTACCAACACCGGGGAGCTGTTTTTT. This encodes CASSSPAYQTGTTNTGELFF.

This clone was found once. The chain links TRBV19 to TRBJ2-7, with D possibly TRBD1 on 6 matching bases. Trimming stripped 8 bases from V and 7 bases from J, with 18 bases between. Germline V gene lookup returns CDR1 LNHDA and CDR2 SQIVND (reference sequence). CDR3 length: 13 residues. CDR3 DNA sequence: TGTGCCAGTCAATTCAATAGAGGGGGAGAGCAGTACTTC. Translation: CASQFNRGGEQYF.

The chain joins TRBV18 to TRBJ2-7, with 10 nucleotides matching TRBD2. The J segment lost 0 bases and the V segment lost 1 base, leaving 12 bases of the junction unmatched. Per the germline V gene, CDR1 is KGHSH and CDR2 is LQKENI. The CDR3 consists of 19 residues. The CDR3 DNA is TGTGCCAGCTCACCACGCTCCAGCGGGAGGGCCCTTTTCTCCTACGAGCAGTACTTC. Translation gives CASSPRSSGRALFSYEQYF.

The sample holds a few counts of this clone. The V call is TRBV5-4, the J call TRBJ1-5, with D unresolved. This CDR3 has 14 residues. Trimming removed 0 bases at V and 2 bases at J, with 6 bases between. From germline, CDR1 is SGHNT and CDR2 YYREEE (reference sequence). The DNA for the CDR3 is TGTGCCAGCAGCTTGGACAGTGGCAATCAGCCCCAGCATTTT. Translated, it gives CASSLDSGNQPQHF. Filled out from reference TRBV5-4 and TRBJ1-5, the complete variable domain reads ETGVTQSPTHLIKTRGQQVTLRCSSQSGHNTVSWYQQALGQGPQFIFQYYREEENGRGNFPPRFSGLQFPNYSSELNVNALELDDSALYLCASSLDSGNQPQHFGDGTRLSIL.

V gene TRBV4-1 combines with J gene TRBJ2-7, with 7 bases identical to TRBD2. The CDR3 is 14 residues long. Germline V lookup: CDR1 MGHRA, CDR2 YSYEKL. Trimming removed 2 bases from V and 3 bases from J; junction bases left unmatched: 4. The CDR3 DNA follows: TGCGCCAGCAGCCAATTTCTAGCGGACTACGAGCAGTACTTC. It yields the protein CASSQFLADYEQYF.

In nucleotides, the CDR3 is TGTGCCAGCCAGCGGGCTAGCGCGAACACCGGGGAGCTGTTTTTT. Translation gives CASQRASANTGELFF. The chain combines TRBV28 with TRBJ2-2; D is perhaps TRBD2 (6 bases). The V end was cut by 8 bases, the J end by 0 bases, with 13 bases between. This CDR3 is built from 15 residues. CDR1 and CDR2 from the germline V gene are MDHEN and SYDVKM.

This chain joins TRBV30 and TRBJ2-5, with D tentatively TRBD1 (6 bases). Trimming took 7 bases from V and 5 from J, leaving 17 bases between them. The CDR3 length is 13 residues. CDR1 is GTSNPN and CDR2 is SVGIG in the germline V gene (reference sequence). The CDR3 sequence: CAYDRRPQETQYF. The CDR3 coding sequence is TGTGCCTACGACAGGCGCCCACAGGAGACCCAGTACTTC.

The chain links TRBV6-1 to TRBJ2-7; a possible D gene is TRBD2 (6 bases). Germline CDR1 is MNHNS and CDR2 is SASEGT. This CDR3 has 17 residues. V was cut by 4 bases and J by 3 bases, with 22 bases left in between. The CDR3: CASSAHAQDYLFYEQYF. The CDR3 region has the DNA TGTGCCAGCAGTGCCCATGCACAGGACTACCTGTTCTACGAGCAGTACTTC.

J is TRBJ1-4 and V is TRBV27; TRBD1 is a possible D gene (6 bases). Trimming pared 8 bases from V and 4 bases from J, leaving 17 bases between. Germline CDR1 reads MNHEY; CDR2 reads SMNVEV (reference sequence). The CDR3 consists of 15 residues. CDR3 loop: CASPLRGGYNEKLFF. The CDR3 DNA reads TGTGCCAGCCCCCTAAGGGGGGGATATAATGAAAAACTGTTTTTT.

V gene TRBV7-9 combines with J gene TRBJ2-7; D might be TRBD2 (5 bases). This CDR3 is 14 amino acids long. With 3 bases removed from V and 0 bases from J, the gap between germline ends came to 9 bases. The germline V gene encodes CDR1 SEHNR and CDR2 FQNEAQ (reference sequence). CDR3 sequence reads: CASSFEGASYEQYF. The CDR3 DNA sequence: TGTGCCAGCAGCTTTGAGGGAGCCTCCTACGAGCAGTACTTC.

The chain recombines TRBV28 with TRBJ2-1; 16 bases match TRBD2. Germline V gene data show CDR1 as MDHEN and CDR2 as SYDVKM. This CDR3 has 19 amino acids. V shed 7 bases, J shed 5 bases, and the junction held 14 bases outside the gene matches. CDR3 loop: CASTLAGLAGGPIHNEQFF. Written as DNA, the CDR3 is TGTGCCAGCACCCTGGCGGGACTAGCGGGGGGGCCGATACACAATGAGCAGTTCTTC.

As to this clone: A junction end diverges from the germline sequence, so it may reflect a read error. In DNA, the CDR3 is TGTGCCAGCAGCGCCGAGGAGGGTCTTCCGCTCTTT. As protein: CASSAEEGLPLF. The genes are TRBV9 and TRBJ1-1; D ambiguous. Germline values: CDR1 SGDLS, CDR2 YYNGEE. The CDR3 is made up of 12 amino acids.

Points on this clone: This specimen includes other DNA sequences encoding the same CDR3. The chain is built from TRBV9 and TRBJ2-7, with a weak D call TRBD2 (6 bases). The germline V gene encodes CDR1 SGDLS and CDR2 YYNGEE. This CDR3 is built from 14 residues. V lost 0 bases and J lost 2, with 9 bases in between. As DNA, the CDR3 is TGTGCCAGCAGCGTAGGGGGAGGAACCTACGAGCAGTACTTC. It codes for CASSVGGGTYEQYF. Combining the CDR3 with reference TRBV9 and TRBJ2-7 gives the whole variable domain DSGVTQTPKHLITATGQRVTLRCSPRSGDLSVYWYQQSLDQGLQFLIQYYNGEERAKGNILERFSAQQFPDLHSELNLSSLELGDSALYFCASSVGGGTYEQYFGPGTRLTVT.